One T cell receptor beta chain is described in this entry. Antigen specificity is unknown. A read error may account for a junction end that differs from germline. The CDR3 runs 12 residues. The entry originates in a study of T-cell memory formation after mild COVID-19. Study-wide findings and caveats: Memory from before infection featured some responding clones, which suggests cross-reactive memory joined. Chiefly within CM and EM were the contracting CD4+ clones; CD8+ ones were within EMRA.

Constant-segment-primed 5'RACE gave TCR alpha and TCR beta cDNA libraries with sample barcodes and UMIs. One entry per CDR3 protein, called by TCRdb with MiXCR from the 5' RACE reads. The profile covers about 290,000 distinct CDR3 sequences, with roughly 15% appearing a single time and roughly a fifth taken by the ten largest. The chain is built from TRBV12-3 or TRBV12-4 and TRBJ1-4; 9 bases match TRBD1. The TCR sequence derives from a man younger than 30 who had mild COVID-19 (a few samples of this study predate the infection). Cell type and time point are not known. The source material was PBMCs or a T cell subset sorted from them (not recorded which). The chain's CDR3 is CASSLGGQGALF. The CDR3 region has the DNA TGTGCCAGCAGTTTAGGGGGACAGGGCGCCCTTTTT.